These 26 T cell receptor beta chains were all obtained from the same sample, sequenced in a study of cytotoxic CD8 clonotypes in ibrutinib-treated CLL. The method was immunoSEQ multiplex PCR; TCRdb's version includes in-frame clones alone and lacks a portion of them. Among roughly 250,000 clones, under 75% were seen once, and the ten largest hold 15%. This specimen consisted of PBMCs, obtained after 24 months of ibrutinib treatment. These receptors were collected from a human donor with chronic lymphocytic leukemia.

As DNA, the CDR3 is TGTGCCAGCTCACCCGCCAGGGCTCTGACGGACACTGAAGCTTTCTTT. Its protein is CASSPARALTDTEAFF. The genes are TRBV18 and TRBJ1-1; TRBD1 is a possible D gene (5 bases). The germline gives CDR1 KGHSH, CDR2 LQKENI. V lost 3 bases, J lost 3 bases, and 17 bases lay in between. There are 16 residues in the CDR3.

V gene TRBV2 combines with J gene TRBJ1-2; TRBD1 agrees at 7 bases. Trimming cost V 2 bases and J 6 bases; bases outside gene matches: 6. CDR1 SNHLY and CDR2 FYNNEI come from the germline V gene. The CDR3 length is 14 residues. CDR3 sequence reads: CASSEPGDRDGYTF. CDR3 coding DNA: TGTGCCAGCAGTGAACCGGGGGACAGAGATGGCTACACCTTC.

V is TRBV2 and J is TRBJ2-5; D remains unclear. Germline V gene lookup returns CDR1 SNHLY and CDR2 FYNNEI. This CDR3 is built from 13 residues. Between the trimmed V and J ends, which lost 6 bases and 0 bases, there was a span of 8 bases. The CDR3 coding sequence is TGTGCCAGCAGGGTAGGGTACCAAGAGACCCAGTACTTC. This translates into CASRVGYQETQYF.

CDR3: CASRDLATIQETQYF. CDR3 in DNA: TGTGCCAGCAGGGATCTAGCTACAATACAAGAGACCCAGTACTTC. The chain links TRBV7-9 to TRBJ2-5; the D gene is possibly TRBD2 (5 bases). CDR1 is SEHNR, CDR2 FQNEAQ, per germline (reference sequence). Trimming removed 6 bases at V and 2 bases at J, with 16 bases between. This CDR3 is 15 amino acids long.

The rearrangement links TRBV25-1 to TRBJ2-1; 7 nucleotides agree with TRBD1. The CDR3 is 17 amino acids. The V gene end was trimmed by 1 base and the J gene end by 2 bases; junction bases not matched to a gene: 8. Germline V gene lookup returns CDR1 MGHDK and CDR2 SYGVNS. The CDR3 sequence: CASSELRTGTPYNEQFF. The CDR3 bases are TGTGCCAGCAGTGAATTAAGGACAGGCACTCCCTACAATGAGCAGTTCTTC.

The V call is TRBV11-3, the J call TRBJ2-2; TRBD2 matches 10 bases. The CDR3 consists of 15 residues. With V trimmed by 5 bases and J by 5 bases, 5 bases remained unmatched. The germline V gene has CDR1 SGHNT and CDR2 YENEEA. The CDR3 reads CASSPVLAGTGELFF. CDR3 coding DNA: TGTGCCAGCAGCCCAGTACTAGCGGGAACCGGGGAGCTGTTTTTT.

This clone has just one count. The J gene is TRBJ2-7, the V gene TRBV10-3; D gene unclear. CDR3 size: 14 residues. V was cut by 7 bases and J by 1 base, with 14 bases left in between. Germline V gene sequence: CDR1 ENHRY, CDR2 SYGVKD. In DNA, the CDR3 is TGTGCCATCAACTCTGGAATCGATTCCTACGAGCAGTACTTC. Protein: CAINSGIDSYEQYF.

The chain is built from TRBV6-1 and TRBJ1-2; no definite D call. The V gene lost 4 bases and the J gene lost 4 bases, with 7 bases spanning the gap. Germline V CDR1 and CDR2: MNHNS, SASEGT. The CDR3 is 12 residues long. For the CDR3, the DNA is TGTGCCAGCAGTGGGAAGGGCTATGGCTACACCTTC. Its translation: CASSGKGYGYTF.

The chain links TRBV2 to TRBJ2-5; the match to TRBD2 covers 10 bases. With 5 bases clipped from V and 1 base from J, the junction kept 10 bases outside the gene matches. The germline gives CDR1 SNHLY, CDR2 FYNNEI. The CDR3 covers 17 residues. CDR3 in amino acids: CASSLRLSGRSQETQYF. The DNA of the CDR3 is TGTGCCAGCAGTCTTCGACTTAGCGGGAGGTCCCAAGAGACCCAGTACTTC.

Here the CDR3 reads CASNRLAGVMNEQFF. The CDR3 nucleotides are TGCGCCAGCAACAGGCTAGCGGGAGTAATGAATGAGCAGTTCTTC. The chain joins TRBV5-1 to TRBJ2-1, with 10 bases matching TRBD2. V trimming: 6 bases; J trimming: 7 bases; junction bases outside the gene matches: 10. Germline V gene sequence: CDR1 SGHRS, CDR2 YFSETQ. CDR3 length equals 15 residues.

V is TRBV4-2 and J is TRBJ2-1, with 8 bases fitting TRBD2. The CDR3 has 18 amino acids. V trimming: 2 bases; J trimming: 0 bases; junction bases outside the gene matches: 9. The germline V gene encodes CDR1 LGHNA and CDR2 YNFKEQ. CDR3: CASSQFASGSSSYNEQFF. The CDR3 DNA sequence: TGTGCCAGCAGCCAATTTGCTAGCGGGTCCAGCTCCTACAATGAGCAGTTCTTC.

This clone was observed a handful of times. The CDR3 nucleotides read TGTGCCAGCAGTCTAGGCTCCGACTACGAGCAGTACTTC. Encoded protein: CASSLGSDYEQYF. The chain carries TRBV27 and TRBJ2-7, with no clear D. Germline V gives CDR1 MNHEY, CDR2 SMNVEV (reference sequence). Trimming stripped 5 bases from V and 3 bases from J, with 11 bases between. The CDR3 is 13 residues long.

This clone was seen a handful of times. The chain uses TRBV4-3 and TRBJ2-1, with D hard to call. CDR3 length: 12 amino acids. Germline CDR1 and CDR2: LGHNA and YSLEER. Trimming removed 0 bases at V and 8 bases at J, with 5 bases between. This CDR3 is CASSQDTDEQFF. The CDR3 DNA reads TGCGCCAGCAGCCAAGATACCGATGAGCAGTTCTTC.

This sequence joins TRBV6-5 and TRBJ1-1; TRBD1 matches 7 bases. The CDR3 runs to 15 residues. CDR1 is MNHEY and CDR2 is SVGAGI in the germline V gene. V shed 4 bases and J 1 base; nucleotides not matched to a gene: 6. The CDR3 bases are TGTGCCAGCAGTTCCAGACAGGGAGAGAACACTGAAGCTTTCTTT. Translation gives CASSSRQGENTEAFF.

The V and J genes are TRBV18 and TRBJ2-7; D unresolved. Per germline, CDR1 KGHSH and CDR2 LQKENI. V lost 6 bases and J lost 5, with 8 bases in between. CDR3 length equals 11 residues. CDR3 bases: TGTGCCAGCTCCGTCTTAGACGAGCAGTACTTC. It translates to CASSVLDEQYF.

The rearrangement uses TRBV27 and TRBJ2-7; 10 bases are shared with TRBD2. The CDR3 sequence is 15 residues long. Germline CDR1 and CDR2: MNHEY and SMNVEV (reference sequence). Unmatched junction bases numbered 5, after V lost 4 bases and J lost 2 bases. The CDR3 region is CASSSASGRPYEQYF. CDR3 nucleotides: TGTGCCAGCAGTTCGGCTAGCGGGAGACCCTACGAGCAGTACTTC.

V and J are TRBV5-6 and TRBJ2-5; D is unresolved. CDR1 is SGHDT, CDR2 YYEEEE, per germline. The V gene lost 2 bases and the J gene lost 1 base, with 9 bases spanning the gap. The CDR3 runs 14 residues. The CDR3 region has the DNA TGTGCCAGCAGCTTTGGCCCTCTCCAAGAGACCCAGTACTTC. Its protein is CASSFGPLQETQYF.

The gene calls are TRBV2 and TRBJ2-7; D unresolved. This CDR3 is built from 12 residues. Germline V gives CDR1 SNHLY, CDR2 FYNNEI. V lost 7 bases, J lost 2 bases, and 9 bases lay in between. CDR3 loop: CASNSGAYEQYF. The CDR3 nucleotides read TGTGCCAGCAATTCAGGAGCCTACGAGCAGTACTTC.

The gene calls are TRBV7-8 and TRBJ2-6; no firm D call. CDR3 length: 11 amino acids. Germline values: CDR1 SGHVS, CDR2 FQNEAQ. Trimming cost V 7 bases and J 18 bases, with 16 bases left between them. The CDR3 bases are TGTGCCAGCACCACTGGCGGTCGAGAGACTTTC. Translation gives CASTTGGRETF.

Here the CDR3 reads CASSAEISYNEQFF. The CDR3 bases are TGTGCCAGCAGCGCGGAGATCTCCTACAATGAGCAGTTCTTC. This sequence joins TRBV9 and TRBJ2-1; D is unclear. Trimming took 3 bases from V and 0 from J, leaving 7 bases between them. The CDR3 is 14 amino acids. CDR1 is SGDLS and CDR2 is YYNGEE in the germline V gene.

The chain joins TRBV5-1 to TRBJ2-7, with D possibly being TRBD1 or TRBD2 (5 bases each). V was cut by 7 bases and J by 3 bases, with 11 bases left in between. CDR1 is SGHRS, CDR2 YFSETQ, per germline. The CDR3 length is 12 residues. The CDR3: CASGDGFYEQYF. CDR3 coding DNA: TGCGCCAGCGGGGACGGATTCTACGAGCAGTACTTC.

This clone was counted a few times. V and J are TRBV29-1 and TRBJ2-3; the match to TRBD2 covers 10 bases. The germline V gene has CDR1 SQVTM and CDR2 ANQGSEA. The CDR3 length is 13 residues. The V and J ends lost 6 bases and 6 bases, in that order; junction bases with no gene match: 6. CDR3 protein: CSVSGRAGDTQYF. The DNA of the CDR3 is TGCAGCGTCAGCGGGAGGGCCGGGGATACGCAGTATTTT.

V is TRBV5-1 and J is TRBJ1-4; 10 bases fit TRBD1. With 3 bases clipped from V and 4 bases from J, the junction kept 6 bases outside the gene matches. Germline V gene sequence: CDR1 SGHRS, CDR2 YFSETQ. This CDR3 contains 16 residues. CDR3 nucleotides: TGCGCCAGCAGCTACGACAGGGGGCTTGGTAATGAAAAACTGTTTTTT. It yields the protein CASSYDRGLGNEKLFF.

The chain couples TRBV6-1 to TRBJ2-7, with a weak D call TRBD1 (6 bases). This CDR3 has 14 residues. In germline, CDR1 is MNHNS, CDR2 SASEGT. V was trimmed by 6 bases and J by 0 bases, leaving 12 bases between them. The CDR3 is CASSPTGSSYEQYF. CDR3 sequence (DNA): TGTGCCAGCAGCCCGACAGGTAGCTCCTACGAGCAGTACTTC.

The chain joins TRBV7-8 to TRBJ2-1; 8 positions match TRBD2. Germline CDR1 is SGHVS and CDR2 is FQNEAQ. The trim removed 1 base at V and 0 bases at J, leaving 5 bases unmatched. The CDR3 has 17 amino acids. The CDR3 sequence is CASSLELAVSSYNEQFF. The CDR3 DNA sequence: TGTGCCAGCAGCTTAGAACTAGCGGTAAGCTCCTACAATGAGCAGTTCTTC.

The genes are TRBV7-9 and TRBJ2-7; the D gene is possibly TRBD1 (5 bases). The germline V and J ends were trimmed by 4 bases and 1 base, with 11 bases remaining between them. Germline V gene sequence: CDR1 SEHNR, CDR2 FQNEAQ (reference sequence). The CDR3 extends over 14 amino acids. The CDR3 sequence is CASSYRQHSYEQYF. CDR3 coding DNA: TGTGCCAGCAGCTACCGACAGCATTCCTACGAGCAGTACTTC.